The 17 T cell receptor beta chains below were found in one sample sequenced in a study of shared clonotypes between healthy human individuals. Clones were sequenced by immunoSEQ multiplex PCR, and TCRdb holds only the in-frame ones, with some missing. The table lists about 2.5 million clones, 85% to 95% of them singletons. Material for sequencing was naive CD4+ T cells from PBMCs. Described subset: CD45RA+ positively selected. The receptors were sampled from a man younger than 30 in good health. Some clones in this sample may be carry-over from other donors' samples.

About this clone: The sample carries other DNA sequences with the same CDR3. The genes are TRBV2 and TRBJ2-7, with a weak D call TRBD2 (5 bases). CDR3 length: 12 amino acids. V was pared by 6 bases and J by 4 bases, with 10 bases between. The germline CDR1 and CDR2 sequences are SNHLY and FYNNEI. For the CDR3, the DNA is TGTGCCAGCAGCGCGGAGGCGTACGAGCAGTACTTC. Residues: CASSAEAYEQYF.

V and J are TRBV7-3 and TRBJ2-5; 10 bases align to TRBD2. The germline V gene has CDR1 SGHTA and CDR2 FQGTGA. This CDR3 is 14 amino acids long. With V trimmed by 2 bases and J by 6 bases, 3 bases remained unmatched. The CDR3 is CASSLGSGRKTQYF. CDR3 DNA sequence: TGTGCCAGCAGCTTAGGTAGCGGGAGGAAGACCCAGTACTTC. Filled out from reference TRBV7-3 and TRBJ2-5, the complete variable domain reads GAGVSQTPSNKVTEKGKYVELRCDPISGHTALYWYRQSLGQGPEFLIYFQGTGAADDSGLPNDRFFAVRPEGSVSTLKIQRTERGDSAVYLCASSLGSGRKTQYFGPGTRLLVL.

The CDR3 region is CATSGLGLPYEQYF. The CDR3 coding sequence is TGTGCCACCAGCGGCTTGGGACTACCTTACGAGCAGTACTTC. The chain links TRBV15 to TRBJ2-7, with 7 bases that match TRBD2. This CDR3 spans 14 amino acids. With 5 bases clipped from V and 4 bases from J, the junction kept 8 bases outside the gene matches. The germline CDR1 and CDR2 sequences are LNHNV and YYDKDF (reference sequence).

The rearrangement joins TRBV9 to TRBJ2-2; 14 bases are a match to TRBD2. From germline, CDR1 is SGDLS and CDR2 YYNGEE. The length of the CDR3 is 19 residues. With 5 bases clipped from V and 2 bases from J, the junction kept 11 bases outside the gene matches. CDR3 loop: CASRTTAGTSGGNTGELFF. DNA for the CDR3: TGTGCCAGCAGGACGACTGCCGGGACTAGCGGGGGAAACACCGGGGAGCTGTTTTTT.

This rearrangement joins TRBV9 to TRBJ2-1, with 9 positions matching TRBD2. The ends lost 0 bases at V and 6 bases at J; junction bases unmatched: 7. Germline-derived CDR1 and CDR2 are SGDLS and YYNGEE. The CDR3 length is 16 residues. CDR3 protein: CASSVEVAGATNEQFF. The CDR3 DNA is TGTGCCAGCAGCGTAGAGGTAGCGGGAGCGACCAATGAGCAGTTCTTC.

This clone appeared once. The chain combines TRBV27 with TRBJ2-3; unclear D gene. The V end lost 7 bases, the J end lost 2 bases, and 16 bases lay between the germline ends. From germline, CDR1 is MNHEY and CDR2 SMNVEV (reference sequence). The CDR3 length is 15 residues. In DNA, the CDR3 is TGTGCCAGCACCTTGACCCCTGTGCTCACAGATACGCAGTATTTT. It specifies CASTLTPVLTDTQYF.

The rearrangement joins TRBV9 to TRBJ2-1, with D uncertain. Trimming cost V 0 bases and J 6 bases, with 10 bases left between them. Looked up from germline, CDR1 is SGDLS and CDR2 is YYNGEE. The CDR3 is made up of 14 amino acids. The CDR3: CASSVGSLGNEQFF. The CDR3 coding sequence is TGTGCCAGCAGCGTAGGTTCTTTGGGCAATGAGCAGTTCTTC.

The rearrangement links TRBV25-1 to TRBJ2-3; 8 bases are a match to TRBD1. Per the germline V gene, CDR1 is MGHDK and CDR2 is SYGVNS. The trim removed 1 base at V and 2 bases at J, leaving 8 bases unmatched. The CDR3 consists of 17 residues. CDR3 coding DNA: TGTGCCAGCAGTGAATTGGTGGCAGGGGGCCTCACAGATACGCAGTATTTT. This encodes CASSELVAGGLTDTQYF.

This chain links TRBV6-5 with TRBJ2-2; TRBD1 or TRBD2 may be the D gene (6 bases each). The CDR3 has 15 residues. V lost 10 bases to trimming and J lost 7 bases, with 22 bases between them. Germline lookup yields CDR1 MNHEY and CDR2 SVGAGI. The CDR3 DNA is TGTGCCACCATAAAATCTGGAGGGGGAGGCGGGGAGCTGTTTTTT. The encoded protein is CATIKSGGGGGELFF.

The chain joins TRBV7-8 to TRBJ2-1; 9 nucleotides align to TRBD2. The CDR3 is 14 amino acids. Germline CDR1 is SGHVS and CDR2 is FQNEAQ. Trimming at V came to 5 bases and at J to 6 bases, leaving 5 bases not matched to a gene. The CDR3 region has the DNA TGTGCCAGCAGCCTGGGACTAGCTGGCAATGAGCAGTTCTTC. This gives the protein CASSLGLAGNEQFF.

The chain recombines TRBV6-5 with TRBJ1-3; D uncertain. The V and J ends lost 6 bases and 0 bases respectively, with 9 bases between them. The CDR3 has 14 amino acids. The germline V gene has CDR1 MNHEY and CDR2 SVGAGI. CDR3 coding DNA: TGTGCCAGCAGCGCGGGTCACTCTGGAAACACCATATATTTT. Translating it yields CASSAGHSGNTIYF.

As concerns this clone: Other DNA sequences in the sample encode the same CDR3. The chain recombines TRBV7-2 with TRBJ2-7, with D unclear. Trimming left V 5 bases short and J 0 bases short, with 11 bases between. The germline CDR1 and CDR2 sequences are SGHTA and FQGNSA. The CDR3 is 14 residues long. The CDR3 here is CASSPDRTSYEQYF. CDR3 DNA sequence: TGTGCCAGCAGCCCCGACCGCACCTCCTACGAGCAGTACTTC.

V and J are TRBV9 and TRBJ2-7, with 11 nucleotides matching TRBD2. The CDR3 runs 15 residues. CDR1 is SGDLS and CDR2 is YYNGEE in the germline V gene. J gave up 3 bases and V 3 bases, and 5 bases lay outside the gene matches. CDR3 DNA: TGTGCCAGCAGCGCCTCGGGACTAGCGGACTACGAGCAGTACTTC. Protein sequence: CASSASGLADYEQYF.

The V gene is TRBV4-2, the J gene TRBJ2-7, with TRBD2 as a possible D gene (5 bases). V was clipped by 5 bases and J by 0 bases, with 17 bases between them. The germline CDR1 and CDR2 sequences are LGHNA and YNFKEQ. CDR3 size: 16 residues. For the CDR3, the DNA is TGTGCCAGCAGCGCCCCCAGGACTGATTCCTCCTACGAGCAGTACTTC. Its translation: CASSAPRTDSSYEQYF.

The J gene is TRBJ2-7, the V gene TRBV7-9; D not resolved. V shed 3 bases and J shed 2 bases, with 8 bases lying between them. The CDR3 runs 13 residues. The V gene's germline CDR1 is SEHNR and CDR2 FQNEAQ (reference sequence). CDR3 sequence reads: CASSFTATYEQYF. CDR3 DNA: TGTGCCAGCAGCTTCACAGCCACCTACGAGCAGTACTTC.

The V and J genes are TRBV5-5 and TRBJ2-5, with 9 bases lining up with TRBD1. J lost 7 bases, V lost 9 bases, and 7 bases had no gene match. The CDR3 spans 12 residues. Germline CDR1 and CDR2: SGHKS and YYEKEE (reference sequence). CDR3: CATDRGIGTQYF. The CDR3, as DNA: TGTGCCACCGACAGGGGGATCGGGACCCAGTACTTC. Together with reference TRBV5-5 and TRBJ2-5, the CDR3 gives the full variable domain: DAGVTQSPTHLIKTRGQQVTLRCSPISGHKSVSWYQQVLGQGPQFIFQYYEKEERGRGNFPDRFSARQFPNYSSELNVNALLLGDSALYLCATDRGIGTQYFGPGTRLLVL.

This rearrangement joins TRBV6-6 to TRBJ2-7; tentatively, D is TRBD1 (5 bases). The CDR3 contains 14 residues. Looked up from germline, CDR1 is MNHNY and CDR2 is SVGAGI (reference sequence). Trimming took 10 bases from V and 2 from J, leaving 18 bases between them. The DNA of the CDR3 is TGTGCCATACGCCAGGGCCCAGCCGCCTACGAGCAGTACTTC. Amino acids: CAIRQGPAAYEQYF.